A selection of T cell receptor beta chains follows, all from one sample in a study of cytomegalovirus exposure and HLA in healthy donors. Clones were read by immunoSEQ multiplex PCR, and TCRdb kept only the in-frame ones, dropping some. In the table there are about 260,000 clones, 84% of which are singletons. The sequencing input was PBMCs. The receptors stem from a woman aged 40 to 50 in good health and CMV-seropositive. CDR3s leave out the opening cysteine and the closing phenylalanine or tryptophan. D genes are given only for firm matches.

CDR3	D	V	J
ASSAGAGNTIY	NA	TRBV6-6	TRBJ1-3
ASSGAGGGRNNEQL	TRBD2	TRBV9	TRBJ2-1
ASTSGVSYEQY	TRBD2	TRBV27	TRBJ2-7
ASSVELLSYEQY	NA	TRBV9	TRBJ2-7
ASSSATSDPWNEQF	TRBD2	TRBV28	TRBJ2-1
ASSAFNYQETQY	NA	TRBV5-4	TRBJ2-5
ASSQARGSLAGTYEQY	TRBD2	TRBV14	TRBJ2-7
ASPMRTTYNEQF	NA	TRBV19	TRBJ2-1
ASSPGLADTGELF	TRBD2	TRBV4-2	TRBJ2-2
ASSPSSGALYNEQF	TRBD2	TRBV27	TRBJ2-1
ASSLVGLSQETQY	NA	TRBV5-1	TRBJ2-5
ASSKGKVGNQPQH	NA	TRBV2	TRBJ1-5
ASSKGTDYEQY	TRBD1	TRBV7-2	TRBJ2-7
ASSQEGTGHATYEQY	NA	TRBV19	TRBJ2-7
SAGGGSTDTQY	TRBD2	TRBV29-1	TRBJ2-3
ASSLVGSENTYEQY	NA	TRBV7-8	TRBJ2-7
ASSSRGYEQY	TRBD2	TRBV13	TRBJ2-7
ASSLPSGYSYNEQF	NA	TRBV5-1	TRBJ2-1
ASSIGNTIY	NA	TRBV6-5	TRBJ1-3
ASSPGQGNYGYT	TRBD1	TRBV27	TRBJ1-2
ASSIGPLSGANVLT	NA	TRBV19	TRBJ2-6
ASSQGQTYGYT	NA	TRBV4-2	TRBJ1-2
ASSLTGQDHYGYT	TRBD1	TRBV7-3	TRBJ1-2
ASSLGRGVFTEAF	NA	TRBV7-9	TRBJ1-1
ASSIAAAGNTIY	NA	TRBV19	TRBJ1-3
ASSLGGLGRDGYEQY	NA	TRBV7-8	TRBJ2-7
ASSLRSGTDTQY	NA	TRBV11-3	TRBJ2-3
ASSAFGQGANEQF	TRBD1	TRBV27	TRBJ2-1
ASSLKRVTYEQY	NA	TRBV27	TRBJ2-7
ASAPAVLAGGHEQF	TRBD2	TRBV12-5	TRBJ2-1
ASSQEYTTAGLAKNIQY	TRBD2	TRBV4-3	TRBJ2-4
ASSINLAGGTGELF	TRBD2	TRBV19	TRBJ2-2
ASSWGDRGGYGYT	TRBD1	TRBV5-6	TRBJ1-2
ASISRALSGNTIY	NA	TRBV2	TRBJ1-3
ASSPIFPFTSYGYT	NA	TRBV19	TRBJ1-2
ASSSPQPGKTDTQY	NA	TRBV7-8	TRBJ2-3
ASSLPGQGRTEAF	TRBD1	TRBV28	TRBJ1-1
ASRKHGGQGVEQY	TRBD1	TRBV6-5	TRBJ2-7
ASSLTSGVYNEQF	TRBD2	TRBV5-8	TRBJ2-1
ASSLDSSGAKLF	NA	TRBV5-1	TRBJ1-4
ASSLRSGQY	NA	TRBV5-6	TRBJ2-5
ASSAVASGYEQY	TRBD2	TRBV6-1	TRBJ2-7
ARREMNTEAF	NA	TRBV2	TRBJ1-1
ASGLVPGEDQETQY	NA	TRBV6-6	TRBJ2-5
ASSTGLAGLYEQY	TRBD2	TRBV7-2	TRBJ2-7
ASSLSSSTGNRGEQY	NA	TRBV28	TRBJ2-7
ASSVGGDLTPLQY	NA	TRBV9	TRBJ2-5
AWSLVLANSPLH	NA	TRBV30	TRBJ1-6
ASNPKRDRTDTQY	TRBD2	TRBV7-3	TRBJ2-3
ASSYTTGSTQY	NA	TRBV6-5	TRBJ2-3